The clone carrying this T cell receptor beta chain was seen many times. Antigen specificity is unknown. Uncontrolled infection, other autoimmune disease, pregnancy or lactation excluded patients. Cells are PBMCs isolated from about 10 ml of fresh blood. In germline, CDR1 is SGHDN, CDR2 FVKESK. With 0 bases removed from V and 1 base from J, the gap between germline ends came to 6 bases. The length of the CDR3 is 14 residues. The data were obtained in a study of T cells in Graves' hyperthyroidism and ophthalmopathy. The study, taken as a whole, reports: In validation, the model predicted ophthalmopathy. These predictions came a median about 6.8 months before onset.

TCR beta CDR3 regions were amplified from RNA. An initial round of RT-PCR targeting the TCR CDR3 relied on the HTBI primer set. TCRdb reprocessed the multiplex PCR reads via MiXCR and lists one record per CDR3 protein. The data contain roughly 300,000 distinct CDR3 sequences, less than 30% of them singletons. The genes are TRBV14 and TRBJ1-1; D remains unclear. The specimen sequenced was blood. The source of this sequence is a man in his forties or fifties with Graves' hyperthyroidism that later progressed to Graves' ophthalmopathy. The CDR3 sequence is CASSQEGSNTEAFF. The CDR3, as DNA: TGTGCCAGCAGCCAAGAAGGATCGAACACTGAAGCTTTCTTT.